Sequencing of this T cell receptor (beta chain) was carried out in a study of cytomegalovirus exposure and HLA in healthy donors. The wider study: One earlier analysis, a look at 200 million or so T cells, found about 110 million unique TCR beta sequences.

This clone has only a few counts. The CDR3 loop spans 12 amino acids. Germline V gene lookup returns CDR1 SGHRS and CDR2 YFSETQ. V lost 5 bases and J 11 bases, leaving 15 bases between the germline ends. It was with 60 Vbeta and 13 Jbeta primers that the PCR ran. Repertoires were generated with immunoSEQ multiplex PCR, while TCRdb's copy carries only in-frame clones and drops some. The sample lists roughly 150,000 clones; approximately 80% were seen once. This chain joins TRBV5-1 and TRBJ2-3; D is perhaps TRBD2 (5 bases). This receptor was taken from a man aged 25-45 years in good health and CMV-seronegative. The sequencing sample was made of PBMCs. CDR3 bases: TGCGCCAGCAGTGTAAAGAATGAGGGGCAGTATTTT. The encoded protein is CASSVKNEGQYF. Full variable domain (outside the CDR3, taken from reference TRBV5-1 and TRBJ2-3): KAGVTQTPRYLIKTRGQQVTLSCSPISGHRSVSWYQQTPGQGLQFLFEYFSETQRNKGNFPGRFSGRQFSNSRSEMNVSTLELGDSALYLCASSVKNEGQYFGPGTRLTVL.